Following are 32 T cell receptor beta chains from one sample sequenced in a study of CD8 T cells in Susac syndrome. RNA totalling about 0.45 to 1 ug underwent reverse transcription with random hexamers. TCRdb independently ran MiXCR on the immunoSEQ multiplex PCR reads; one entry per CDR3 protein. The repertoire holds about 200,000 distinct CDR3 sequences, with 85% to 95% as singletons. The material sequenced was CD4+ T cells from PBMCs. The receptor set was obtained from a human donor in good health.

The sample holds one count of this clonotype. The chain recombines TRBV28 with TRBJ2-7, with D perhaps TRBD1 (5 bases). Germline assignment: CDR1 MDHEN and CDR2 SYDVKM. The V gene lost 9 bases and the J gene lost 2 bases, with 26 bases spanning the gap. This CDR3 spans 17 amino acids. CDR3 coding DNA: TGTGCCAGTTCCACACAGGACCCCTGGTCTTGGACCTACGAGCAGTACGTC. Protein product: CASSTQDPWSWTYEQYV.

The V and J genes are TRBV5-1 and TRBJ2-5, with 10 bases that match TRBD2. From germline, CDR1 is SGHRS and CDR2 YFSETQ. V trimming: 4 bases; J trimming: 2 bases; junction bases outside the gene matches: 5. The CDR3 contains 15 residues. The CDR3 DNA follows: TGCGCCAGCAGCGAAGGACTAGCGGTACAAGAGACCCAGTACTTC. Translating gives CASSEGLAVQETQYF.

CDR3 in amino acids: CSVQGDSNQPQHF. The CDR3 region has the DNA TGCAGCGTTCAAGGGGACAGCAATCAGCCCCAGCATTTT. V is TRBV29-1 and J is TRBJ1-5; tentative D call: TRBD1 (5 bases). This CDR3 region has 13 residues. Trimming cost V 5 bases and J 1 base, with 9 bases left between them. Per the germline V gene, CDR1 is SQVTM and CDR2 is ANQGSEA.

V and J are TRBV7-2 and TRBJ2-2, with 11 bases that match TRBD1. The CDR3 has 16 residues. Trimming at V came to 1 base and at J to 3 bases, leaving 1 base not matched to a gene. Germline V gene sequence: CDR1 SGHTA, CDR2 FQGNSA. This chain's CDR3 is CASSLEGQGDTGELFF. CDR3 in DNA: TGTGCCAGCAGCTTAGAGGGACAGGGGGACACCGGGGAGCTGTTTTTT.

This chain joins TRBV28 and TRBJ2-5, with D possibly matching TRBD2 (5 bases). CDR1 is MDHEN and CDR2 is SYDVKM in the germline V gene. Trimming cost V 6 bases and J 7 bases, with 12 bases left between them. The CDR3 consists of 12 residues. CDR3: CASRLLRGTQYF. The CDR3 bases are TGTGCCAGCAGGCTACTTCGGGGGACCCAGTACTTC.

This clonotype was counted once. The junction differs from germline at one of its ends, possibly a read error. The chain has TRBV29-1 and TRBJ2-1; D may be TRBD1 (5 bases). Germline values: CDR1 SQVTM, CDR2 ANQGSEA. The CDR3 runs 13 residues. The CDR3 nucleotides are TGCAGCGTTGAAGATCCTGGCAGCAGGGTAGGGGTCTTC. It codes for CSVEDPGSRVGVF.

This chain links TRBV18 with TRBJ1-1; a weak D match, TRBD1 (6 bases). The CDR3 covers 15 residues. Looked up from germline, CDR1 is KGHSH and CDR2 is LQKENI. Trimming took 4 bases from V and 1 from J, leaving 13 bases between them. The CDR3: CASSLNRDPNTEAFF. The CDR3 nucleotides read TGTGCCAGCTCACTCAACAGGGACCCGAACACTGAAGCTTTCTTT.

This chain connects TRBV19 to TRBJ1-5; 7 nucleotides line up with TRBD1. V shed 5 bases, J shed 5 bases, and the junction held 6 bases outside the gene matches. The CDR3 extends over 14 amino acids. Germline V lookup: CDR1 LNHDA, CDR2 SQIVND (reference sequence). DNA of the CDR3: TGTGCCAGTAGTCGGGACAGCGCTTATCAGCCCCAGCATTTT. Protein sequence: CASSRDSAYQPQHF.

The chain joins TRBV7-2 to TRBJ2-5; TRBD1 matches at 7 bases. The CDR3 spans 14 residues. Germline values: CDR1 SGHTA, CDR2 FQGNSA. Trimming removed 2 bases from V and 5 bases from J; junction bases left unmatched: 5. This CDR3 reads CASSLQQTGETQYF. The CDR3 DNA reads as TGTGCCAGCAGCTTACAACAGACAGGGGAGACCCAGTACTTC.

J is TRBJ2-5 and V is TRBV25-1, with D perhaps matching TRBD2 (7 bases). The CDR3 has 15 amino acids. Germline lookup yields CDR1 MGHDK and CDR2 SYGVNS. V was clipped by 3 bases and J by 6 bases, with 17 bases between them. CDR3 sequence (DNA): TGTGCCAGCAGTGATCGGGGGGCCGGGTCCAAGACCCAGTACTTC. It yields the protein CASSDRGAGSKTQYF.

The chain joins TRBV3-1 to TRBJ1-2; D unclear. The ends were cut back, 3 bases at V and 5 bases at J, with 7 bases in the middle. CDR3 length: 12 amino acids. CDR1 LGHDT and CDR2 YNNKEL come from the germline V gene (reference sequence). The CDR3: CASSHMVYGYTF. The CDR3 DNA reads as TGTGCCAGCAGCCATATGGTATATGGCTACACCTTC.

The chain uses TRBV13 and TRBJ2-3; D possibly matches TRBD1 or TRBD2 (6 bases each). CDR3 size: 17 residues. Per germline, CDR1 PRHDT and CDR2 FYEKMQ (reference sequence). Trimming stripped 1 base from V and 3 bases from J, with 17 bases between. The CDR3 loop reads CASSLVLELGGTDTQYF. The CDR3 region has the DNA TGTGCCAGCAGCTTAGTCCTAGAACTAGGGGGGACAGATACGCAGTATTTT.

The rearrangement links TRBV3-1 to TRBJ2-2; the match to TRBD2 covers 15 bases. V was pared by 4 bases and J by 7 bases, with 7 bases of the junction left unmatched. This CDR3 region has 17 residues. Germline-derived CDR1 and CDR2 are LGHDT and YNNKEL (reference sequence). CDR3 nucleotide sequence: TGTGCCAGCAGCCTTGGACTAGCGGGAGGGCCAGGCGGGGAGCTGTTTTTT. Translated: CASSLGLAGGPGGELFF.

This chain links TRBV7-9 with TRBJ1-2; 7 nucleotides line up with TRBD1. CDR3 size: 16 residues. CDR1 is SEHNR, CDR2 FQNEAQ, per germline (reference sequence). J lost 3 bases, V lost 1 base, and 8 bases had no gene match. CDR3 bases: TGTGCCAGCAGCTTAGTCCCGGCGACAGGGCACTATGGCTACACCTTC. It is translated as CASSLVPATGHYGYTF.

This rearrangement joins TRBV20-1 to TRBJ2-4; possibly TRBD1 or TRBD2 for D (5 bases each). The V end was cut by 8 bases, the J end by 1 base, with 9 bases between. The CDR3 sequence is 12 residues long. Looked up from germline, CDR1 is DFQATT and CDR2 is SNEGSKA (reference sequence). Written as DNA, the CDR3 is TGCAGTCTGGGGGTTGCCAAAAACATTCAGTACTTC. Translating gives CSLGVAKNIQYF.

This rearrangement joins TRBV20-1 to TRBJ2-7, with D maybe TRBD2 (6 bases). Germline V lookup: CDR1 DFQATT, CDR2 SNEGSKA (reference sequence). The V and J ends lost 3 bases and 0 bases respectively, with 15 bases between them. The CDR3 spans 15 residues. In nucleotides, the CDR3 is TGCAGTGCTAGCTCGACTAGGCCGAACTCCTACGAGCAGTACTTC. Encoded protein: CSASSTRPNSYEQYF.

The CDR3 DNA sequence: TGTGCCGGGAAGGGAGCGGTCCTCGGTGAGCAGTTCTTC. This sequence encodes CAGKGAVLGEQFF. The chain combines TRBV2 with TRBJ2-1, with D perhaps matching TRBD2 (5 bases). CDR1 is SNHLY, CDR2 FYNNEI, per germline. There are 13 residues in the CDR3. With 11 bases removed from V and 9 bases from J, the gap between germline ends came to 20 bases.

The rearrangement links TRBV9 to TRBJ2-7; TRBD1 aligns across 7 bases. V lost 3 bases to trimming and J lost 6 bases; unmatched junction nucleotides: 9. Germline CDR1 and CDR2: SGDLS and YYNGEE. This CDR3 contains 14 residues. CDR3 loop: CASSATTTGTEQYF. Written as DNA, the CDR3 is TGTGCCAGCAGCGCTACTACGACAGGGACCGAGCAGTACTTC.

This rearrangement joins TRBV20-1 to TRBJ1-2; D might be TRBD1 (5 bases). This CDR3 spans 10 amino acids. Trimming left V 3 bases short and J 10 bases short, with 9 bases between. Germline-derived CDR1 and CDR2 are DFQATT and SNEGSKA (reference sequence). CDR3 DNA sequence: TGCAGTGCTAGCGACAGACACTACACCTTC. It translates to CSASDRHYTF.

The rearrangement links TRBV6-5 to TRBJ2-4; the match to TRBD2 covers 8 bases. Germline CDR1 is MNHEY and CDR2 is SVGAGI. This CDR3 is built from 15 residues. The trim removed 8 bases at V and 7 bases at J, leaving 13 bases unmatched. CDR3 DNA sequence: TGTGCCAGCTCAACGGGCCTAGCGGGTGTTAACATTCAGTACTTC. Amino acids: CASSTGLAGVNIQYF.

The chain has TRBV12-3 or TRBV12-4 and TRBJ2-7, with a tentative D call TRBD2 (6 bases). The CDR3 loop spans 14 amino acids. Trimming cost V 7 bases and J 4 bases, with 17 bases left between them. The CDR3 nucleotides read TGTGCCAGCACCTTCCGGGGGAGGTCTTACGAGCAGTACTTC. It yields the protein CASTFRGRSYEQYF.

This rearrangement joins TRBV29-1 to TRBJ1-5; D is unresolved. The V gene's germline CDR1 is SQVTM and CDR2 ANQGSEA. This CDR3 region has 12 residues. CDR3 in amino acids: CRLKCGNQPQHF. The CDR3 DNA follows: TGCAGGTTAAAGTGTGGCAATCAGCCCCAGCATTTT.

The chain has TRBV20-1 and TRBJ1-5; TRBD1 is a possible D gene (5 bases). The V gene's germline CDR1 is DFQATT and CDR2 SNEGSKA (reference sequence). V was pared by 5 bases and J by 5 bases, with 10 bases between. The CDR3 runs to 12 residues. CDR3 loop: CSAQGGDQPQHF. The CDR3 DNA reads as TGCAGTGCTCAGGGAGGCGATCAGCCCCAGCATTTT.

The CDR3 here is CASSLEGGARTQYF. The DNA of the CDR3 is TGTGCCAGCAGCTTAGAGGGGGGAGCTCGGACCCAGTACTTC. The V gene is TRBV7-6, the J gene TRBJ2-5; either TRBD1 or TRBD2 may fit D (6 bases each). The length of the CDR3 is 14 residues. Trimming took off 1 base at V and 7 bases at J, with 13 bases between the two ends. CDR1 and CDR2 from the germline V gene are SGHVS and FNYEAQ.

The V call is TRBV30, the J call TRBJ1-5; the D gene is possibly TRBD1 (5 bases). Trimming took 1 base from V and 7 from J, leaving 11 bases between them. CDR1 and CDR2 (germline): GTSNPN, SVGIG (reference sequence). This CDR3 contains 13 residues. In DNA, the CDR3 is TGTGCCTGGAGTGCGTCTGGGGGACAGCCCCAGCATTTT. As protein: CAWSASGGQPQHF.

The chain links TRBV30 to TRBJ2-3; 7 bases match TRBD2. V gave up 0 bases and J gave up 1 base; unmatched junction bases: 4. Germline V CDR1 and CDR2: GTSNPN, SVGIG (reference sequence). The CDR3 length is 15 residues. The CDR3 is CAWSVHGLGTDTQYF. The CDR3 nucleotides read TGTGCCTGGAGTGTACATGGACTAGGCACAGATACGCAGTATTTT.

This chain joins TRBV20-1 and TRBJ2-7, with D tentatively TRBD1 or TRBD2 (7 bases each). This CDR3 has 13 amino acids. Trimming stripped 5 bases from V and 2 bases from J, with 13 bases between. Germline V gene sequence: CDR1 DFQATT, CDR2 SNEGSKA (reference sequence). This CDR3 reads CSAPSGTAYEQYV. For the CDR3, the DNA is TGCAGTGCTCCCAGCGGGACAGCCTACGAGCAGTACGTC.

This clonotype was seen once. This sequence joins TRBV25-1 and TRBJ2-1, with a tentative D call TRBD2 (5 bases). The CDR3 runs 15 residues. Trimming cost V 9 bases and J 5 bases, with 20 bases left between them. The germline CDR1 and CDR2 sequences are MGHDK and SYGVNS. The CDR3, as DNA: TGTGCCAGTAGTTTCCATCGGGGAATCCACAATGAGCAGTTCTTC. This sequence encodes CASSFHRGIHNEQFF.

The rearrangement links TRBV5-4 to TRBJ2-6; D is unresolved. The CDR3 is 16 residues long. Germline CDR1 SGHNT, CDR2 YYREEE (reference sequence). V was cut by 0 bases and J by 4 bases, with 11 bases left in between. The CDR3 DNA reads TGTGCCAGCAGCTTGGGGACCGCTCAGGGGGCCAACGTCCTGACTTTC. Translated: CASSLGTAQGANVLTF.

The chain combines TRBV20-1 with TRBJ1-5; D not resolved. CDR1 DFQATT and CDR2 SNEGSKA come from the germline V gene (reference sequence). The CDR3 runs to 13 residues. Trimming took off 5 bases at V and 2 bases at J, with 10 bases between the two ends. Here the CDR3 DNA reads TGCAGTGCTCAAATCCCAGGCAATCAGCCCCAGCATTTT. Its translation is CSAQIPGNQPQHF.

The rearrangement joins TRBV27 to TRBJ2-3, with no clear D. Trimming cost V 9 bases and J 4 bases, with 17 bases left between them. In germline, CDR1 is MNHEY, CDR2 SMNVEV (reference sequence). The CDR3 length is 14 residues. CDR3 amino acids: CASRSISSSDTQYF. The CDR3 DNA reads as TGTGCCAGTAGGAGTATCAGTAGTTCAGATACGCAGTATTTT.

The rearrangement joins TRBV7-2 to TRBJ1-5, with TRBD1 matching 7 bases. J was trimmed by 6 bases and V by 3 bases; bases with no gene match: 5. CDR1 and CDR2 from the germline V gene are SGHTA and FQGNSA. The CDR3 totals 14 residues. The CDR3 DNA is TGTGCCAGCAGCTTGGGACAGCAAATTCAGCCCCAGCATTTT. Translation gives CASSLGQQIQPQHF.